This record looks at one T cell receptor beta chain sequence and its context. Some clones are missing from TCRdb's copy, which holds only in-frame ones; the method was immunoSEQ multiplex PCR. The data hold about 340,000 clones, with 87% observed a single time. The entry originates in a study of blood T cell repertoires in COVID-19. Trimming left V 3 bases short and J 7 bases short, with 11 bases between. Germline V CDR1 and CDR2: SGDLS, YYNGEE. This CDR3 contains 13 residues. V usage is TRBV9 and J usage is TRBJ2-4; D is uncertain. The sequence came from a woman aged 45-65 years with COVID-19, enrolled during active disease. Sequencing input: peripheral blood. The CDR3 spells CASSAMIENIQYF. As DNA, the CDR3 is TGTGCCAGCAGCGCCATGATAGAGAACATTCAGTACTTC. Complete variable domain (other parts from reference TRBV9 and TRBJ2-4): DSGVTQTPKHLITATGQRVTLRCSPRSGDLSVYWYQQSLDQGLQFLIQYYNGEERAKGNILERFSAQQFPDLHSELNLSSLELGDSALYFCASSAMIENIQYFGAGTRLSVL.